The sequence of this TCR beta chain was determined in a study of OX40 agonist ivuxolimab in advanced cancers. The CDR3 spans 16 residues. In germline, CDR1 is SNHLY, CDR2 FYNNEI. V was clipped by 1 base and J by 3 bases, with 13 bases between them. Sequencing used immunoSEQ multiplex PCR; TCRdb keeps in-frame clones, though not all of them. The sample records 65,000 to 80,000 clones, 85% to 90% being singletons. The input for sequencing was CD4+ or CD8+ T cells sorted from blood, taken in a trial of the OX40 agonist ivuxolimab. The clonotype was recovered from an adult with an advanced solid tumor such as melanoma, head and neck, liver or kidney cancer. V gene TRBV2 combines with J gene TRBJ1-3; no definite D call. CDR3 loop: CASSEGSGDYGNTIYF. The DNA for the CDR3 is TGTGCCAGCAGTGAAGGGTCGGGTGATTATGGAAACACCATATATTTT.